The rows below give T cell receptor beta chains drawn from one sample of a study of blood T cell repertoires in COVID-19. The data were produced by immunoSEQ multiplex PCR, yet TCRdb's version contains in-frame clones alone and is incomplete. Found here are about 400,000 clones, around 90% of them singletons; the top ten hold 2% to 2.5%. Input material: PBMCs or T cells enriched from blood (not recorded which). These receptors all come from a middle-aged woman with acute COVID-19. The CDR3 runs from the conserved cysteine through the conserved F or W.

CDR3	V	length
CSVSIGGQVDEKLFF	TRBV29-1	15
CAITRDRDYNEQFF	TRBV10-3	14
CASSSGLAGANVLTF	TRBV19	15
CASTLTDMNTEAFF	TRBV7-9	14
CASSSTSGVPQETQYF	TRBV5-1	16
CASSWGTHSGNTIYF	TRBV6-5	15
CASSPVTPGHRYTF	TRBV6-5	14
CASTPAGGSNGYTF	TRBV3-1/TRBV3-2	14
CASSTMGGRETQYF	TRBV27	14
CASSEQGNSGGNTIYF	TRBV19	16
CASSPILDTQYF	TRBV7-9	12
CSASEGQGARDTQYF	TRBV20-1	15
CASSLGQGRYEQYF	TRBV5-4	14
CAISEFETGGADTQYF	TRBV10-3	16
CASSYGTANSNEQYF	TRBV6-6	15
CSVARSGDTDTQYF	TRBV29-1	14
CASSKAPGRGNTYEQYF	TRBV21-1	17
CASGLGEGYGYTF	TRBV12-5	13
CASSSLPGQGYGYTF	TRBV19	15
CASSLSKGRWNTGELFF	TRBV27	17
CASSFGGGLYQETQYF	TRBV5-4	16
CASSFGDSRSYEQYF	TRBV5-1	15
CASSSAYRQGKSYGYTF	TRBV10-1	17
CASRGGTETQYF	TRBV19	12
CASSQDVGRSLHF	TRBV3-1/TRBV3-2	13
CASSLAAGEQYF	TRBV7-9	12
CASSRQYGYTF	TRBV2	11
CASAGGQSNQPQHF	TRBV25-1	14
CASSYFGLAGAPTAKNIQYF	TRBV6-2/TRBV6-3	20
CASSGDRDTEAFF	TRBV19	13
CAWSTGTYNSPLHF	TRBV30	14
CASSSDRGNEQYF	TRBV5-1	13
CATSGTRGNSPLHF	TRBV24-1	14
CASSYAGTGNTEAFF	TRBV5-1	15
CASSPRLAGGSGELFF	TRBV9	16
CAWSLGAEGSPLHF	TRBV30	14
CASSSGLAGRNEQFF	TRBV2	15
CASSWGTAYEQYF	TRBV6-5	13
CASSLLGGLSPLHF	TRBV7-9	14
CASIPDMLSNQPQHF	TRBV21-1	15
CASSLLDTQYF	TRBV12-3/TRBV12-4	11
CASSDSGWETEAFF	TRBV25-1	14
CASSLAGGTSSYNEQFF	TRBV7-8	17
CASSLGRGAPGETQYF	TRBV7-9	16
CASSLSNGLNTEAFF	TRBV27	15
CASSLSRDYGYTF	TRBV7-2	13
CASSAQGRARGEKLFF	TRBV2	16
CASSLQGYEQYF	TRBV2	12
CASSPGQDRGETQYF	TRBV19	15
CASSLVGTGVSYF	TRBV7-8	13
CATLRGAGGSSYEQYF	TRBV2	16
CAWSRQGSTDTQYF	TRBV30	14
CASSVDPGGVNEQFF	TRBV9	15
CASSYSIQGANEKLFF	TRBV6-5	16
CATSRDSPGGVSGYTF	TRBV15	16